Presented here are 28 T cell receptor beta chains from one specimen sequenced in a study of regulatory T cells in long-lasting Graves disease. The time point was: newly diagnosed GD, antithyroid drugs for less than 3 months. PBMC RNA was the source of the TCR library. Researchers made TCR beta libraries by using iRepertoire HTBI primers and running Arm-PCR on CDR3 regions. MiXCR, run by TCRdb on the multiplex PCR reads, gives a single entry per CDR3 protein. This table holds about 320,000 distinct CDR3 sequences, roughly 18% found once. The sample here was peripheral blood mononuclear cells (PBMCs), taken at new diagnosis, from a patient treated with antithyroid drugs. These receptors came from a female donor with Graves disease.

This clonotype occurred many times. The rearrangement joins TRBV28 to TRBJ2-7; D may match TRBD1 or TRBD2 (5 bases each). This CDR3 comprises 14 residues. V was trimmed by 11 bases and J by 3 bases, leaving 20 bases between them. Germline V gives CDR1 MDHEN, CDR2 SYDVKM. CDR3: CAASSPGRGYEQYF. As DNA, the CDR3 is TGTGCCGCATCCAGCCCGGGACGGGGCTACGAGCAGTACTTC.

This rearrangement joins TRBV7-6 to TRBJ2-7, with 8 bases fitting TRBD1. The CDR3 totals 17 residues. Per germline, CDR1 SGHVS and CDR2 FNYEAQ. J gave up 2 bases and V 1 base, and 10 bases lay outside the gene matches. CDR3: CASSLEAGTGYPYEQYF. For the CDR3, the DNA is TGTGCCAGCAGCTTAGAAGCAGGGACAGGTTACCCCTACGAGCAGTACTTC.

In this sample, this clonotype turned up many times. This CDR3 reads CASSLFSGGYNEQFF. Written as DNA, the CDR3 is TGTGCCAGCAGCTTATTCAGCGGGGGGTACAATGAGCAGTTCTTC. The V call is TRBV7-3, the J call TRBJ2-1; 9 bases fit TRBD2. The V and J ends lost 2 bases and 4 bases, in that order; junction bases with no gene match: 3. This CDR3 is 15 amino acids long. The germline CDR1 and CDR2 sequences are SGHTA and FQGTGA.

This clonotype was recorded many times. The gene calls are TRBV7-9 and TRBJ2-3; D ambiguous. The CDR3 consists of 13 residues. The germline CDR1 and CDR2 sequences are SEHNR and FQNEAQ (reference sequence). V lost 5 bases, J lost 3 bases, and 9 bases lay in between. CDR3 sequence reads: CASSPLVTDTQYF. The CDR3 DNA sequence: TGTGCCAGCAGCCCCCTAGTTACAGATACGCAGTATTTT.

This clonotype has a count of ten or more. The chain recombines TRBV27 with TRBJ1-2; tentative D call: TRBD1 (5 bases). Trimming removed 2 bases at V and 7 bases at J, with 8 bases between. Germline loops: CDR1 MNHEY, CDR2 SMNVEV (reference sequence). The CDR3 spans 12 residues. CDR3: CASSLKGSGYTF. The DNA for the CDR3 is TGTGCCAGCAGTTTAAAGGGGTCTGGCTACACCTTC.

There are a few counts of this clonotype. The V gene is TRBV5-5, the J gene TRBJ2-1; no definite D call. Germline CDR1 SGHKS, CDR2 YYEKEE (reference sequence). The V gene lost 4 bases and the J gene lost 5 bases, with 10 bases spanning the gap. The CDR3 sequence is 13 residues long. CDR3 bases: TGTGCCAGCAGCCCCTACCTCCACAATGAGCAGTTCTTC. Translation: CASSPYLHNEQFF.

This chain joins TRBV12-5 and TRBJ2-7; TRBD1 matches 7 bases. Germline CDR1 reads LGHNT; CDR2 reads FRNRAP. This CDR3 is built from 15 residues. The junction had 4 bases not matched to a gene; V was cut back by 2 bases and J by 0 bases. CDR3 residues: CASGLRGTASYEQYF. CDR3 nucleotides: TGTGCTAGTGGTTTGAGGGGGACAGCCTCCTACGAGCAGTACTTC.

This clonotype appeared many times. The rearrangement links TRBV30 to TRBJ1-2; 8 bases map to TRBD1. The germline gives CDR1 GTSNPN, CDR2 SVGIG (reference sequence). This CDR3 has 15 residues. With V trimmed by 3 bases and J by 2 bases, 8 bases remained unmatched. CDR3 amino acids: CAWRFGQGTNYGYTF. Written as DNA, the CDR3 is TGTGCCTGGAGATTTGGACAGGGTACCAACTATGGCTACACCTTC.

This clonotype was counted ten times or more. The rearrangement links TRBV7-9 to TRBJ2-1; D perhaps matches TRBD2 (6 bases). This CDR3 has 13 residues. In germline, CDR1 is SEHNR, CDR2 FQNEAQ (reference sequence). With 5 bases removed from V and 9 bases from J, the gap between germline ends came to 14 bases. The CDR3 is CASSIAGRREQFF. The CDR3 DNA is TGTGCCAGCAGCATCGCAGGGAGGCGTGAGCAGTTCTTC.

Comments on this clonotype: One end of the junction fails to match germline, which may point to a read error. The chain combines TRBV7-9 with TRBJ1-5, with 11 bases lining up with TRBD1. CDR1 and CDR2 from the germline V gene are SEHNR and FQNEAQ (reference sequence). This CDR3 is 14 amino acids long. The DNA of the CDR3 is TGTGCCAGACCCGGGACAGGGGGGAAATCAGCCCCAGCATTT. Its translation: CARPGTGGKSAPAF.

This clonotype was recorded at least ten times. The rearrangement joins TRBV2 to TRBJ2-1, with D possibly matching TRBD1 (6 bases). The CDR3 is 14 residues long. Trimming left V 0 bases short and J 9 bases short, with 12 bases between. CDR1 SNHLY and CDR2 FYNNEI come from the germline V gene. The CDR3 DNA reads TGTGCCAGCAGTGAAGCCGGGGTAGGGGGTGAGCAGTTCTTC. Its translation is CASSEAGVGGEQFF.

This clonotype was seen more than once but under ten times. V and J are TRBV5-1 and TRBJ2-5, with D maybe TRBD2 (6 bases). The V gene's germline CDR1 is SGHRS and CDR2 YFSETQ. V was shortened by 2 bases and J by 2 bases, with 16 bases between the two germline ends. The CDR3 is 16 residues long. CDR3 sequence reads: CASSFVGGSGQETQYF. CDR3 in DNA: TGCGCCAGCAGCTTCGTAGGAGGGAGTGGTCAAGAGACCCAGTACTTC.

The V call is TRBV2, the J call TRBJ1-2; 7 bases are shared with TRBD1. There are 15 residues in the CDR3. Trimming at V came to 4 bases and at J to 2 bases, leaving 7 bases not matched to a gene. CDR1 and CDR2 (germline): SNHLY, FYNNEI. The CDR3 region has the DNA TGTGCCAGCAGTGCCCGGACAGGCGACAACTATGGCTACACCTTC. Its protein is CASSARTGDNYGYTF.

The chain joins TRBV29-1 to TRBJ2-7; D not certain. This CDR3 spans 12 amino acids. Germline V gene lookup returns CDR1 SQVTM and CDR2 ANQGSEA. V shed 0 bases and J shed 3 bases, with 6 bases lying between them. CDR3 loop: CSVEDPGYEQYF. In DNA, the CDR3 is TGCAGCGTTGAAGACCCCGGCTACGAGCAGTACTTC.

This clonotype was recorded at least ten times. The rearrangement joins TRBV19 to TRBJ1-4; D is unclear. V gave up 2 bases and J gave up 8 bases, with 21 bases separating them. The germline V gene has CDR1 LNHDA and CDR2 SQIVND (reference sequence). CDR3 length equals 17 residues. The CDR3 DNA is TGTGCCAGTAGTATAAGAAGGGCCAGCGCGGTATCGGAAAAACTGTTTTTT. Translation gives CASSIRRASAVSEKLFF. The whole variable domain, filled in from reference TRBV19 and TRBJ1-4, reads DGGITQSPKYLFRKEGQNVTLSCEQNLNHDAMYWYRQDPGQGLRLIYYSQIVNDFQKGDIAEGYSVSREKKESFPLTVTSAQKNPTAFYLCASSIRRASAVSEKLFFGSGTQLSVL.

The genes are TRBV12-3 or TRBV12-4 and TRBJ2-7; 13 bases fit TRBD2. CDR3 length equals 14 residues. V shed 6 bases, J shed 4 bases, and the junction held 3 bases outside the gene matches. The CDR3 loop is CASRLAGGGYEQYF. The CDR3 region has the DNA TGTGCCAGCAGACTAGCGGGAGGGGGATACGAGCAGTACTTC.

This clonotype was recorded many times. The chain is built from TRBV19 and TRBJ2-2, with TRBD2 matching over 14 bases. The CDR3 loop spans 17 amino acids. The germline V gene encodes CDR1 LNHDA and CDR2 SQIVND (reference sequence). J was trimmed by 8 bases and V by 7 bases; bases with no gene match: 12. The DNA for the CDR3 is TGTGCCAGTATGCTAAGAGGACTAGCGGGAGGCGGAGGGGAGCTGTTTTTT. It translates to CASMLRGLAGGGGELFF.

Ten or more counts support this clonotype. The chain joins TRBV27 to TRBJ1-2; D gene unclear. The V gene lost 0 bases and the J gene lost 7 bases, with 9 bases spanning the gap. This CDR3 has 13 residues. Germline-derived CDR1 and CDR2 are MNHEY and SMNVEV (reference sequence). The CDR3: CASSLSQRSGYTF. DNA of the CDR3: TGTGCCAGCAGTTTATCGCAGAGATCTGGCTACACCTTC.

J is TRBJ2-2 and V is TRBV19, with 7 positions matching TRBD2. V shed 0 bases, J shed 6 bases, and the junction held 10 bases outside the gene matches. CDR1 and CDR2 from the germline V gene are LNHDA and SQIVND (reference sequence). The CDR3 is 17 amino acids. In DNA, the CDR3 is TGTGCCAGTAGTATAGATGTGGGGGGGATGGTGGCCGGGGAGCTGTTTTTT. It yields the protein CASSIDVGGMVAGELFF.

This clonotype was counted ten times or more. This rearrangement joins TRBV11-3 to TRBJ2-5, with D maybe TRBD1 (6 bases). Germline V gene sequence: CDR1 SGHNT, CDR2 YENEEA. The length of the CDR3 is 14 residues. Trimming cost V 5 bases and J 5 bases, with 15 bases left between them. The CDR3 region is CASSPSGAGETQYF. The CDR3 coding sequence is TGTGCCAGCAGCCCCTCAGGGGCCGGGGAGACCCAGTACTTC.

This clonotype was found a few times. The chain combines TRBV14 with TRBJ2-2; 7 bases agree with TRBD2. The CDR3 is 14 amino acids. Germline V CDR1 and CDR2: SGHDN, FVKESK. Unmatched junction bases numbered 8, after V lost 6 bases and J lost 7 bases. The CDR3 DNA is TGTGCCAGCAGGAAAAGCGGGGCTGTCGGGGAGCTGTTTTTT. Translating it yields CASRKSGAVGELFF. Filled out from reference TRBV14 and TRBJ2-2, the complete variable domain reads EAGVTQFPSHSVIEKGQTVTLRCDPISGHDNLYWYRRVMGKEIKFLLHFVKESKQDESGMPNNRFLAERTGGTYSTLKVQPAELEDSGVYFCASRKSGAVGELFFGEGSRLTVL.

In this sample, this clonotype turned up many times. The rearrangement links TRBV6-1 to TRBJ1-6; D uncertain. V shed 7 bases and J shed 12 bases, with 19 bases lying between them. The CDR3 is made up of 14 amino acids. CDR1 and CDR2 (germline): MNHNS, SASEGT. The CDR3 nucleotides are TGTGCCAGCACAACCTTCAAGGCGGCTGGACCCCTCCACTTT. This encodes CASTTFKAAGPLHF.

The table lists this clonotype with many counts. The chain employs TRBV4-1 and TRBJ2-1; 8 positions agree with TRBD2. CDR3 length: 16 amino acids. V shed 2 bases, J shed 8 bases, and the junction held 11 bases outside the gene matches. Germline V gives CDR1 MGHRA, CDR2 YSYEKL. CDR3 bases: TGCGCCAGCAGCCAACCCACTAGCGGCCGAGGGTATGAGCAGTTCTTC. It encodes CASSQPTSGRGYEQFF.

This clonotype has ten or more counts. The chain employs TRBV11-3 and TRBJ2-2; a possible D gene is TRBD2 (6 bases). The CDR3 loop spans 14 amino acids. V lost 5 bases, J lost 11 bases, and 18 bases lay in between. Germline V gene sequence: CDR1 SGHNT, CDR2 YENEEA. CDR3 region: CASSRASASSELFF. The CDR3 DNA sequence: TGTGCCAGCAGCCGGGCTAGCGCCTCTAGCGAGCTGTTTTTT. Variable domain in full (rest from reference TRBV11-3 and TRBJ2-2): EAGVVQSPRYKIIEKKQPVAFWCNPISGHNTLYWYLQNLGQGPELLIRYENEEAVDDSQLPKDRFSAERLKGVDSTLKIQPAELGDSAVYLCASSRASASSELFFGEGSRLTVL.

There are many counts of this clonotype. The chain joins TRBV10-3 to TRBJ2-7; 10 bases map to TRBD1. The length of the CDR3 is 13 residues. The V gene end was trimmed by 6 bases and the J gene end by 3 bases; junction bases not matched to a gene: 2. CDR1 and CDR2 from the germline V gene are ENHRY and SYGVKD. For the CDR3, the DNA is TGTGCCATCAGGGGACAGGGGCACTACGAGCAGTACTTC. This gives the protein CAIRGQGHYEQYF.

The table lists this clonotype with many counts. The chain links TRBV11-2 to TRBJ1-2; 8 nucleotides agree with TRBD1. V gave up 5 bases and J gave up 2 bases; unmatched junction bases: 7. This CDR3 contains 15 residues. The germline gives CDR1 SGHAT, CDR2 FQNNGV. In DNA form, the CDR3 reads TGTGCCAGCAGCACGACAGGGGACCAGAACTATGGCTACACCTTC. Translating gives CASSTTGDQNYGYTF.

In DNA form, the CDR3 reads TGCAGCGTTGTTGCGGGCCTAGGATCTAATGAAAAACTGTTTTTT. This encodes CSVVAGLGSNEKLFF. The gene calls are TRBV29-1 and TRBJ1-4; no reliable D call. The CDR3 extends over 15 amino acids. Trimming pared 4 bases from V and 3 bases from J, leaving 15 bases between. CDR1 SQVTM and CDR2 ANQGSEA come from the germline V gene.

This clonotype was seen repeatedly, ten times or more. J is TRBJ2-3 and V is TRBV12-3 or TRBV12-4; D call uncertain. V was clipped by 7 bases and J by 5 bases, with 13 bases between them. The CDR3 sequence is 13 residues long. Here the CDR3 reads CASTRWLGDTQYF. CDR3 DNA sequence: TGTGCCAGCACCCGATGGTTGGGAGATACGCAGTATTTT.